This T cell receptor (beta chain) emerged from a study of blood T cell repertoires in COVID-19. V was cut by 1 base and J by 4 bases, with 14 bases left in between. Germline loops: CDR1 SGHRS, CDR2 YFSETQ. This CDR3 spans 15 amino acids. Assay: immunoSEQ multiplex PCR; the TCRdb copy retains only in-frame clones and omits some. The sample lists over 55,000 clones, approximately 78% occurring once. Sequencing was carried out using PBMCs or T cells enriched from blood (not recorded which). The rearrangement joins TRBV5-1 to TRBJ1-1; D may be TRBD1 (6 bases). This receptor was identified in a woman aged 40 to 55 with acute COVID-19. The DNA of the CDR3 is TGCGCCAGCAGCTTGAACAGGGCGTTTGTCACTGAAGCTTTCTTT. Translating it yields CASSLNRAFVTEAFF.